Following are 30 T cell receptor beta chains from one sample sequenced in a study of shared clonotypes between healthy human individuals. Only in-frame clones appear in the TCRdb table, and some are missing; sequencing was by immunoSEQ multiplex PCR. The sample contains hundreds of thousands of clones, 98% of which appear only once. Naive CD8 populations comprised CD45RO-negative cells positively selected for CCR7, excluding terminally differentiated effector memory CD45RA+ cells. Sequencing used naive CD8+ T cells sorted from blood. The receptors originated from a young man in good health.

V is TRBV28 and J is TRBJ2-3; D may be TRBD1 or TRBD2 (6 bases each). V lost 6 bases to trimming and J lost 3 bases, with 22 bases between them. Germline V gene lookup returns CDR1 MDHEN and CDR2 SYDVKM. This CDR3 spans 17 amino acids. In DNA form, the CDR3 reads TGTGCCAGCAGCGACCTAAGGGGGGCTAGCGTTACAGATACGCAGTATTTT. As protein: CASSDLRGASVTDTQYF.

This clone appeared a single time. The genes are TRBV2 and TRBJ1-5; D remains unclear. Per the germline V gene, CDR1 is SNHLY and CDR2 is FYNNEI. The CDR3 is 15 amino acids. Trimming pared 3 bases from V and 0 bases from J, leaving 9 bases between. Here the CDR3 DNA reads TGTGCCAGCAGTGAGGGTAGCCATAGCAATCAGCCCCAGCATTTT. Translated: CASSEGSHSNQPQHF.

V usage is TRBV10-3 and J usage is TRBJ2-3; the D call may be TRBD1 or TRBD2 (7 bases each). The CDR3 totals 15 residues. Germline CDR1 and CDR2: ENHRY and SYGVKD. Trimming shortened V by 7 bases and J by 1 base, and 15 bases separated the two germline ends. Here the CDR3 reads CAIKGGGRRTDTQYF. The CDR3 DNA reads TGTGCCATCAAAGGGGGCGGGAGACGCACAGATACGCAGTATTTT.

This clone appeared a single time. CDR3 sequence: CASSLQGATPGELFF. CDR3 nucleotide sequence: TGTGCCAGCAGCTTACAGGGGGCCACGCCCGGGGAGCTGTTTTTT. The genes are TRBV11-2 and TRBJ2-2; 8 bases line up with TRBD1. V gave up 2 bases and J gave up 6 bases; unmatched junction bases: 5. CDR3 length equals 15 residues. Germline V gene sequence: CDR1 SGHAT, CDR2 FQNNGV.

A single count supports this clone. J is TRBJ2-5 and V is TRBV9; TRBD2 agrees at 15 bases. The V gene's germline CDR1 is SGDLS and CDR2 YYNGEE. The CDR3 has 21 residues. V shed 2 bases, J shed 2 bases, and the junction held 16 bases outside the gene matches. CDR3 sequence: CASSVSVRGGTSGRPQETQYF. For the CDR3, the DNA is TGTGCCAGCAGCGTCTCGGTCCGGGGTGGGACTAGCGGGAGGCCTCAAGAGACCCAGTACTTC.

The chain has TRBV7-9 and TRBJ1-2; possibly TRBD1 for D (6 bases). Germline V gene lookup returns CDR1 SEHNR and CDR2 FQNEAQ (reference sequence). Trimming left V 3 bases short and J 6 bases short, with 11 bases between. The CDR3 is 13 amino acids. DNA for the CDR3: TGTGCCAGCAGCTTTCTGGACAGAGATGGCTACACCTTC. It is translated as CASSFLDRDGYTF.

The chain has TRBV6-1 and TRBJ1-3; TRBD1 aligns across 8 bases. Looked up from germline, CDR1 is MNHNS and CDR2 is SASEGT. The CDR3 covers 13 residues. The J segment lost 2 bases and the V segment lost 9 bases, leaving 3 bases of the junction unmatched. CDR3: CASLDRAGNTIYF. DNA for the CDR3: TGTGCCAGTCTGGACAGGGCTGGAAACACCATATATTTT.

V is TRBV9 and J is TRBJ2-1; 16 nucleotides agree with TRBD2. The CDR3 is 16 residues long. Germline trimming cut 3 bases from V and 4 bases from J; bases unmatched to any gene: 1. Germline values: CDR1 SGDLS, CDR2 YYNGEE. CDR3 amino acids: CASSGGLAGGYNEQFF. CDR3 in DNA: TGTGCCAGCAGCGGGGGACTAGCGGGAGGGTACAATGAGCAGTTCTTC.

This sequence joins TRBV28 and TRBJ1-4; D remains unclear. This CDR3 comprises 13 residues. The V end was cut by 10 bases, the J end by 5 bases, with 14 bases between. CDR1 and CDR2 from the germline V gene are MDHEN and SYDVKM. The CDR3 coding sequence is TGTGCCACCCTACCGGACCGAAATGAAAAACTGTTTTTT. Translating gives CATLPDRNEKLFF.

The chain links TRBV5-8 to TRBJ2-7; the D is unclear. The CDR3 has 14 residues. The V gene lost 1 base and the J gene lost 1 base, with 9 bases spanning the gap. Looked up from germline, CDR1 is SGHTS and CDR2 is YDEGEE. CDR3 amino acids: CASSLSGVSYEQYF. The CDR3 bases are TGTGCCAGCAGCTTGTCCGGCGTTTCCTACGAGCAGTACTTC.

This chain connects TRBV7-9 to TRBJ2-5, with D hard to call. Per germline, CDR1 SEHNR and CDR2 FQNEAQ (reference sequence). The germline V and J ends were trimmed by 1 base and 5 bases, with 11 bases remaining between them. This CDR3 has 14 residues. The CDR3 sequence: CASSLGAAGETQYF. The CDR3, as DNA: TGTGCCAGCAGCTTAGGCGCCGCTGGGGAGACCCAGTACTTC.

This clone has just a few counts. V is TRBV5-1 and J is TRBJ2-7; D assignment may be TRBD1 or TRBD2 (6 bases each). The CDR3 covers 15 residues. From germline, CDR1 is SGHRS and CDR2 YFSETQ. The V and J ends lost 4 bases and 2 bases respectively, with 16 bases between them. For the CDR3, the DNA is TGCGCCAGCAGCCCAGGGGACTGGGGGCCCTACGAGCAGTACTTC. Its protein product is CASSPGDWGPYEQYF.

This chain uses TRBV27 with TRBJ2-1; TRBD2 might be the D (6 bases). The CDR3 is 14 amino acids. V was trimmed by 7 bases and J by 2 bases, leaving 12 bases between them. Germline loops: CDR1 MNHEY, CDR2 SMNVEV (reference sequence). CDR3 residues: CASTPGGAYNEQFF. As DNA, the CDR3 is TGTGCCAGCACCCCGGGCGGGGCCTACAATGAGCAGTTCTTC.

The CDR3 loop is CASSLAAGLSYEQYF. CDR3 DNA: TGTGCCAGCAGCTTAGCTGCGGGTCTCTCCTACGAGCAGTACTTC. The V gene is TRBV7-8, the J gene TRBJ2-7, with TRBD2 as a possible D gene (5 bases). Germline V gene lookup returns CDR1 SGHVS and CDR2 FQNEAQ. The CDR3 consists of 15 residues. V was pared by 0 bases and J by 0 bases, with 9 bases between.

The gene calls are TRBV9 and TRBJ1-1; a possible D gene is TRBD1 (5 bases). This CDR3 spans 14 amino acids. Germline lookup yields CDR1 SGDLS and CDR2 YYNGEE. The V gene lost 4 bases and the J gene lost 1 base, with 11 bases spanning the gap. The CDR3 DNA is TGTGCCAGCAGCATCGGGACGGGGAACACTGAAGCTTTCTTT. Its translation: CASSIGTGNTEAFF.

The V gene is TRBV29-1, the J gene TRBJ1-1, with D maybe TRBD1 (6 bases). CDR3 size: 13 residues. The germline V and J ends were trimmed by 3 bases and 1 base, with 9 bases remaining between them. Germline loops: CDR1 SQVTM, CDR2 ANQGSEA. DNA of the CDR3: TGCAGCGTTGAGGACAGCAAGAACACTGAAGCTTTCTTT. Its translation: CSVEDSKNTEAFF.

The gene calls are TRBV10-2 and TRBJ1-2; no firm D call. Trimming took off 3 bases at V and 8 bases at J, with 10 bases between the two ends. CDR1 and CDR2 (germline): WSHSY, SAAADI. This CDR3 region has 12 residues. DNA of the CDR3: TGCGCCAGCAGTGATGTCATCGGGGGCTACACCTTC. Protein: CASSDVIGGYTF.

This chain links TRBV9 with TRBJ2-6, with TRBD1 matching 9 bases. Germline V gene lookup returns CDR1 SGDLS and CDR2 YYNGEE. V gave up 7 bases and J gave up 2 bases; unmatched junction bases: 7. The length of the CDR3 is 16 residues. The CDR3 protein is CASRSRTGAGANVLTF. Here the CDR3 DNA reads TGTGCCAGCCGGTCCCGGACAGGGGCTGGGGCCAACGTCCTGACTTTC.

This sequence joins TRBV6-5 and TRBJ1-2; no clear D. This CDR3 has 12 amino acids. V was clipped by 11 bases and J by 4 bases, with 14 bases between them. Germline V CDR1 and CDR2: MNHEY, SVGAGI. CDR3 residues: CASRSWGYGYTF. CDR3 DNA: TGTGCCTCCCGGTCATGGGGCTATGGCTACACCTTC.

The J gene is TRBJ2-1, the V gene TRBV5-1; 8 bases are a match to TRBD2. Trimming took 0 bases from V and 3 from J; bases not matched to a gene: 5. The germline V gene encodes CDR1 SGHRS and CDR2 YFSETQ. CDR3 size: 16 residues. CDR3: CASSLEGTRHYNEQFF. In nucleotides, the CDR3 is TGCGCCAGCAGCTTGGAAGGGACTAGGCACTACAATGAGCAGTTCTTC.

For the CDR3, the DNA is TGTGCCAGCACAGTTGAAGACAATGAGCAGTTCTTC. Translated, it gives CASTVEDNEQFF. The chain employs TRBV13 and TRBJ2-1, with D uncertain. The V and J ends lost 7 bases and 5 bases respectively, with 9 bases between them. The germline V gene has CDR1 PRHDT and CDR2 FYEKMQ (reference sequence). The CDR3 has 12 residues.

The V gene is TRBV11-2, the J gene TRBJ2-1; tentative D call: TRBD1 (6 bases). Trimming stripped 4 bases from V and 0 bases from J, with 13 bases between. The CDR3 spans 16 residues. The V gene's germline CDR1 is SGHAT and CDR2 FQNNGV. This CDR3 is CASSSRGSSSYNEQFF. In nucleotides, the CDR3 is TGTGCCAGCAGCTCCAGGGGTTCCAGCTCCTACAATGAGCAGTTCTTC.

The CDR3 nucleotides read TGTGCCAGCAGTTTATCGGGTGCCCGTGGAAACTATGGCTACACCTTC. Protein: CASSLSGARGNYGYTF. The genes are TRBV27 and TRBJ1-2; D not certain. Germline CDR1 is MNHEY and CDR2 is SMNVEV (reference sequence). Trimming pared 0 bases from V and 2 bases from J, leaving 13 bases between. The CDR3 has 16 amino acids.

The chain joins TRBV10-3 to TRBJ2-7; 7 bases map to TRBD1. J was trimmed by 2 bases and V by 10 bases; bases with no gene match: 8. Germline V gene sequence: CDR1 ENHRY, CDR2 SYGVKD. The CDR3 consists of 13 residues. CDR3 DNA: TGTGCCACCCGGGACAGAAGAACCTACGAGCAGTACTTC. Its protein is CATRDRRTYEQYF.

V usage is TRBV29-1 and J usage is TRBJ1-2; D remains ambiguous. The CDR3 loop spans 15 amino acids. Germline V gene lookup returns CDR1 SQVTM and CDR2 ANQGSEA. The V gene lost 1 base and the J gene lost 1 base, with 13 bases spanning the gap. The CDR3 nucleotides are TGCAGCGTTGAAGGCGACGGGTCTTTTAACTATGGCTACACCTTC. This sequence encodes CSVEGDGSFNYGYTF.

This chain links TRBV6-5 with TRBJ2-3; possible D gene TRBD2, 5 bases. The V end lost 4 bases, the J end lost 0 bases, and 14 bases lay between the germline ends. CDR3 size: 16 residues. Germline lookup yields CDR1 MNHEY and CDR2 SVGAGI. Here the CDR3 DNA reads TGTGCCAGCAGTTCCGTGGCGGGCCCTAGCACAGATACGCAGTATTTT. As protein: CASSSVAGPSTDTQYF.

The sample holds one count of this clone. The CDR3 sequence: CASSLLTDSEQYF. Here the CDR3 DNA reads TGTGCCAGCAGTCTTTTGACGGATAGTGAGCAGTACTTC. The chain couples TRBV27 to TRBJ2-7; D remains ambiguous. The CDR3 has 13 residues. V was shortened by 5 bases and J by 7 bases, with 15 bases between the two germline ends. Germline V CDR1 and CDR2: MNHEY, SMNVEV (reference sequence).

This chain links TRBV28 with TRBJ2-1, with 7 bases fitting TRBD2. CDR3 length: 17 residues. V dropped 4 bases and J dropped 4; count of bases not matched to a gene: 13. Germline assignment: CDR1 MDHEN and CDR2 SYDVKM. The CDR3 region is CASSYTSAKTRYNEQFF. The DNA for the CDR3 is TGTGCCAGCAGTTACACTAGCGCCAAGACCCGATACAATGAGCAGTTCTTC.

V is TRBV29-1 and J is TRBJ2-7; possibly TRBD1 for D (6 bases). Germline V gene sequence: CDR1 SQVTM, CDR2 ANQGSEA. V was pared by 1 base and J by 2 bases, with 18 bases between. The CDR3 totals 16 residues. The CDR3 reads CSVEGLVEQGPYEQYF. The CDR3 DNA follows: TGCAGCGTTGAAGGCCTAGTTGAACAGGGACCCTACGAGCAGTACTTC.

This clone occurred once. The chain couples TRBV7-2 to TRBJ2-2, with D uncertain. Trimming removed 4 bases from V and 2 bases from J, with 11 bases in between. This CDR3 is built from 15 residues. In germline, CDR1 is SGHTA, CDR2 FQGNSA. CDR3 region: CASSSPVLNTGELFF. CDR3 sequence (DNA): TGTGCCAGCAGCTCCCCGGTCCTAAACACCGGGGAGCTGTTTTTT.